This T cell receptor beta chain was obtained from a study of shared clonotypes between healthy human individuals. Measured with immunoSEQ multiplex PCR; TCRdb has only the in-frame clones, and not every one. The sample shows roughly 550,000 clones, 95% to 96% of them seen only once. CDR1 and CDR2 (germline): GTSNPN, SVGIG (reference sequence). The CDR3 is 15 residues long. V was shortened by 4 bases and J by 2 bases, with 17 bases between the two germline ends. Naive CD8 cells lacked CD45RO, underwent positive selection for CCR7 and left out terminally differentiated effector memory CD45RA+ cells. The sample consisted of naive CD8+ T cells sorted from blood. This sequence joins TRBV30 and TRBJ2-5; D assignment may be TRBD1 or TRBD2 (5 bases each). This sequence originates from a woman aged 25 to 39 in good health. The CDR3 sequence is CAWTSGAIQQETQYF. CDR3 coding DNA: TGTGCCTGGACCTCCGGGGCTATTCAACAAGAGACCCAGTACTTC. Filled out from reference TRBV30 and TRBJ2-5, the complete variable domain reads SQTIHQWPATLVQPVGSPLSLECTVEGTSNPNLYWYRQAAGRGLQLLFYSVGIGQISSEVPQNLSASRPQDRQFILSSKKLLLSDSGFYLCAWTSGAIQQETQYFGPGTRLLVL.